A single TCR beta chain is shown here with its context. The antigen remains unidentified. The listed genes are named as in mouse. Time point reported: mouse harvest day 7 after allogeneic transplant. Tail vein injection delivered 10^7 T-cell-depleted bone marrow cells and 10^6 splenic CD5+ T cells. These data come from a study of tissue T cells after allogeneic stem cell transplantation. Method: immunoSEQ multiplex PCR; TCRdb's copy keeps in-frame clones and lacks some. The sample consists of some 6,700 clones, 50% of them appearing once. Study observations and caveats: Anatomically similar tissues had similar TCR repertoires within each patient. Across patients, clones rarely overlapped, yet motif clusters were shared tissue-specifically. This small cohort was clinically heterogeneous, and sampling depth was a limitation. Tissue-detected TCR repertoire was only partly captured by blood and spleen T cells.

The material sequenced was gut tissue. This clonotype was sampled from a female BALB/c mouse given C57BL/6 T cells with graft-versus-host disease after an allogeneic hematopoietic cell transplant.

The DNA read from the CDR3 is TGTGCCAGCAGTATGGGCAGGGCAGACACCCAGTAC. Translating gives CASSMGRADTQY. The entire CDR3 protein is CASSMGRADTQYF. The chain links TRBV19 to TRBJ2-5, with a tentative D call TRBD1 (5 bases). The read ends 1 residue before the CDR3 terminus; that terminus is restored from the germline J gene. The germline CDR1 and CDR2 sequences are FNHDT and SITEND (reference sequence). V was cut by 2 bases and J by 5 bases, with 9 bases left in between. The CDR3 length is 13 residues. Combining the CDR3 with reference TRBV19 and TRBJ2-5 gives the whole variable domain GGIITQTPKFLIGQEGQKLTLKCQQNFNHDTMYWYRQDSGKGLRLIYYSITENDLQKGDLSEGYDASREKKSSFSLTVTSAQKNEMAVFLCASSMGRADTQYFGPGTRLLVL.